The rows below give T cell receptor beta chains drawn from one sample of a study of CD8 T cells in Susac syndrome. TCRdb passed the immunoSEQ multiplex PCR reads through MiXCR, listing each CDR3 protein once. The data show about 150,000 distinct CDR3 sequences, under 95% seen once. Sequencing was done on a sample of CD4+ T cells from PBMCs. Every receptor here comes from a human donor in good health. The CDR3 runs from the conserved cysteine through the conserved F or W. The D gene is left open where the match is weak. Clone size appears in some rows only: once, few, many, or a class for an expanded clone.

J,size,V,D,CDR3,DNA
TRBJ1-1,once,TRBV5-1,NA,CASSLAGTTAFF,TGCGCCAGCAGCTTGGCCGGTACCACGGCTTTCTTT
TRBJ1-4,NA,TRBV5-1,NA,CASSPGRGAREKLFF,TGCGCCAGCAGCCCTGGCCGGGGGGCAAGGGAAAAACTGTTTTTT
TRBJ2-5,few,TRBV5-1,TRBD2,CASSALPSGRETQYF,TGCGCCAGCAGCGCCCTGCCTAGCGGGAGGGAGACCCAGTACTTC
TRBJ1-6,NA,TRBV29-1,NA,CSVSLSSYNSPLHF,TGCAGCGTGTCCCTGAGCTCCTATAATTCACCCCTCCACTTT
TRBJ1-1,once,TRBV12-3/TRBV12-4,NA,CASTARGEAFF,TGTGCCAGCACTGCGAGAGGTGAAGCTTTCTTT
TRBJ2-7,NA,TRBV7-2,NA,CASSLVWGNENEQYF,TGTGCCAGCAGCTTAGTTTGGGGGAATGAAAACGAGCAGTACTTC
TRBJ1-2,NA,TRBV27,TRBD1,CASSKVDRGLGYGYTF,TGTGCCAGCAGTAAAGTCGACAGGGGGCTGGGCTATGGCTACACCTTC
TRBJ2-1,NA,TRBV2,NA,CASSVDYLSYNEQFF,TGTGCCAGCAGTGTGGACTACCTCTCCTACAATGAGCAGTTCTTC
TRBJ1-1,few,TRBV7-9,NA,CASTTGGPNTEAFF,TGTGCCAGCACCACTGGTGGGCCGAACACTGAAGCTTTCTTT
TRBJ2-4,NA,TRBV5-1,TRBD1,CASSRDRGGNIQYF,TGCGCCAGCAGCCGGGACAGGGGCGGGAACATTCAGTACTTC
TRBJ2-7,NA,TRBV28,TRBD2,CASSLGREYEQYF,TGTGCCAGCAGTTTGGGGCGGGAGTACGAGCAGTACTTC
TRBJ1-1,NA,TRBV6-2/TRBV6-3,NA,CASSPHWGDTEAFF,TGTGCCAGCAGTCCTCATTGGGGAGACACTGAAGCTTTCTTT
TRBJ2-5,NA,TRBV11-2,NA,CASSFAVGETQYF,TGTGCCAGCAGCTTCGCTGTGGGGGAGACCCAGTACTTC
TRBJ1-1,NA,TRBV30,TRBD1,CAWSVRDRATEAFF,TGTGCCTGGAGTGTCAGGGACAGGGCCACTGAAGCTTTCTTT
TRBJ2-5,NA,TRBV4-1,NA,CASSQHSAYQETQYF,TGCGCCAGCAGCCAACACAGTGCGTACCAAGAGACCCAGTACTTC
TRBJ2-5,NA,TRBV18,NA,CASSLNKGETQYF,TGTGCCAGCTCACTGAACAAGGGAGAGACCCAGTACTTC
TRBJ1-1,NA,TRBV29-1,NA,CSVEGFHLNTEAFF,TGCAGCGTTGAAGGGTTTCATCTGAACACTGAAGCTTTCTTT
TRBJ1-6,once,TRBV27,NA,CASSLWSPQRVNSPLHF,TGTGCCAGCAGTTTATGGTCACCCCAGCGGGTCAATTCACCCCTCCACTTT
TRBJ2-3,once,TRBV3-1,NA,CASSHATRSDTQYF,TGTGCCAGCAGCCACGCCACTAGATCAGATACGCAGTATTTT
TRBJ2-7,NA,TRBV20-1,TRBD2,CSAHGTSGRVYEQYF,TGCAGTGCTCACGGGACTAGCGGGAGAGTCTACGAGCAGTACTTC
TRBJ1-5,NA,TRBV29-1,TRBD1,CSVESGGGQPQHF,TGCAGCGTTGAATCAGGGGGTGGTCAGCCCCAGCATTTT
TRBJ2-7,NA,TRBV5-4,NA,CASSLGGSGLEQYF,TGTGCCAGCAGCTTGGGGGGGAGCGGGCTCGAGCAGTACTTC
TRBJ2-7,few,TRBV5-1,NA,CASSSHYEQYF,TGCGCCAGCAGCTCACACTACGAGCAGTACTTC
TRBJ2-5,NA,TRBV20-1,NA,CSRLNQETQYF,TGCAGTAGGCTTAACCAAGAGACCCAGTACTTC
TRBJ2-1,NA,TRBV20-1,TRBD2,CSARGGSGSYNEQFF,TGCAGTGCTAGAGGCGGTAGCGGGAGCTACAATGAGCAGTTCTTC
TRBJ1-1,NA,TRBV20-1,NA,CSARRVSTEAFF,TGCAGTGCTAGAAGAGTGAGCACTGAAGCTTTCTTT
TRBJ2-3,NA,TRBV30,TRBD2,CAWTLAGGPTDTQYF,TGTGCCTGGACCCTAGCGGGAGGTCCCACAGATACGCAGTATTTT
TRBJ2-1,NA,TRBV19,NA,CASSLSYNEQFF,TGTGCCAGTTCACTTTCCTACAATGAGCAGTTCTTC
TRBJ2-3,NA,TRBV7-9,NA,CASSSRGLGDTQYF,TGTGCCAGCAGCTCCAGGGGCCTTGGGGATACGCAGTATTTT
TRBJ2-1,once,TRBV2,NA,CASSEERGSYNEQFF,TGTGCCAGCAGTGAGGAAAGGGGCTCCTACAATGAGCAGTTCTTC
TRBJ1-2,once,TRBV7-9,NA,CASNLLGSYGYTF,TGTGCCAGCAACCTACTAGGGTCCTATGGCTACACCTTC
TRBJ2-3,NA,TRBV6-5,NA,CASSRGVITDTQYF,TGTGCCAGCAGCCGAGGGGTTATAACAGATACGCAGTATTTT
TRBJ1-4,NA,TRBV19,NA,CASSNYEKLFF,TGTGCCAGTAGTAACTACGAAAAACTGTTTTTT
TRBJ2-7,NA,TRBV29-1,NA,CSVGFGGFYEQYF,TGCAGCGTTGGATTCGGGGGATTTTACGAGCAGTACTTC
TRBJ1-2,NA,TRBV28,NA,CASSPVYSYGYTF,TGTGCCAGCAGCCCTGTCTATAGCTATGGCTACACCTTC
TRBJ2-1,NA,TRBV6-6,TRBD2,CASSYSSSSGKGEQFF,TGTGCCAGCAGTTACTCGAGTTCTAGCGGGAAAGGTGAGCAGTTCTTC
TRBJ1-5,NA,TRBV10-3,NA,CAISDQIQGNPQHF,TGTGCCATCAGTGACCAAATACAGGGCAACCCCCAGCATTTT
TRBJ1-4,NA,TRBV10-3,NA,CATMDDTTNEKLFF,TGTGCCACAATGGATGACACGACTAATGAAAAACTGTTTTTT
TRBJ1-5,NA,TRBV6-1,TRBD1,CASSPPRGGRGNQPQHF,TGTGCCAGCAGTCCGCCGAGAGGGGGCAGGGGCAATCAGCCCCAGCATTTT
TRBJ2-7,NA,TRBV5-1,NA,CASSLGAGQSSYEQYF,TGCGCCAGCAGCTTGGGGGCGGGACAGAGCTCCTACGAGCAGTACTTC
TRBJ2-3,NA,TRBV28,TRBD1,CASSSAGDSLLTSTDTQYF,TGTGCCAGCAGTTCCGCCGGGGACAGCCTCTTGACTAGCACAGATACGCAGTATTTT
TRBJ2-5,NA,TRBV2,NA,CASSRSGLQETQYF,TGTGCCAGCAGCCGATCGGGACTTCAAGAGACCCAGTACTTC
TRBJ2-7,NA,TRBV13,NA,CASSLGEEGYEQYF,TGTGCCAGCAGCTTGGGGGAAGAGGGCTACGAGCAGTACTTC